Sequencing of this T cell receptor beta chain was carried out in a study of T-cell memory formation after mild COVID-19. The CDR3 spans 16 residues. V lost 7 bases, J lost 2 bases, and 9 bases stayed unmatched. CDR1 and CDR2 from the germline V gene are SQVTM and ANQGSEA. This clonotype was counted only a few times. TCRdb re-derived calls from the 5' RACE reads in MiXCR, one entry per CDR3 protein. Among roughly 300,000 distinct CDR3 sequences, 15% to 20% were seen once, and the ten largest hold roughly 24%. Source material: PBMCs or a T cell subset sorted from them (not recorded which). J is TRBJ2-1 and V is TRBV29-1; 12 nucleotides agree with TRBD2. This TCR was recovered from a man aged 18 to 35 who had mild COVID-19 (a few samples of this study predate the infection). Cell type and time point are not known. CDR3 amino acids: CSARTSGARPYNEQFF. Here the CDR3 DNA reads TGCAGCGCCCGGACTAGCGGGGCCCGTCCCTACAATGAGCAGTTCTTC.